Listed here is a single T cell receptor beta chain. Its specificity is not known. The TRB libraries of cDNA were built by UMI-labeled 5' RACE. TCRdb reprocessed the 5' RACE reads and stores each CDR3 protein as one record, lacking DNA. The table for this sample gives about 98,000 distinct CDR3 sequences. Germline V gives CDR1 GTSNPN, CDR2 SVGIG (reference sequence). There are 14 residues in the CDR3. This entry comes from a study of CXCR3-negative and CXCR3-positive naive CD8 T cells. Overall study context: Each library gave roughly 1.4 +/- 0.3 million of 130 million to 150 million TRB reads.

Study conclusions and caveats: Higher TRB CDR3 hydrophobicity marked CXCR3-positive naive cells relative to CXCR3-negative naive cells. Diversity in memory CD8+ cells fell much lower than the comparably high levels seen in both naive subsets. Similar TRBV-TRBJ gene usage was seen in naive CXCR3-negative and CXCR3-positive cells, but not in memory cells.

Definition of naive CD8+ T cells rested on a CD45RO-CCR7+CD27+CD95- profile. Material for sequencing was naive CXCR3+ CD8+ T cells from blood. Subset given: CD45RO-CCR7+CD27+CD95- naive CD8+ T cells expressing CXCR3 (TNR3+). The chain combines TRBV30 with TRBJ2-3; TCRdb selects TRBD1, and the lack of DNA leaves this call unchecked. The TCR comes from a human donor in good health. Some clones in this sample may be carry-over from other donors' samples. CDR3 in amino acids: CAWGPGQGTDTQYF.